These 29 T cell receptor beta chains originate from one sample sequenced in a study of esophageal squamous cell carcinoma under preoperative chemotherapy. The sample's time point: after preoperative PTX-NDP chemotherapy. TCRdb reprocessed the PCR reads via MiXCR and lists one record per CDR3 protein. The sample carries 34,000 or so distinct CDR3 sequences, approximately 51% recorded once. The specimen was collected from a patient given preoperative chemotherapy. All receptors derive from a human donor with esophageal squamous cell carcinoma. The donor label of this sample is uncertain.

In its sample, this clonotype was seen many times. V usage is TRBV5-6 and J usage is TRBJ2-3; 7 bases agree with TRBD1. This CDR3 region has 17 residues. In germline, CDR1 is SGHDT, CDR2 YYEEEE. J lost 4 bases, V lost 2 bases, and 13 bases had no gene match. CDR3 loop: CASSLNRGILTADTQYF. The CDR3 nucleotides are TGTGCCAGCAGCTTAAACAGGGGAATCCTTACAGCAGATACGCAGTATTTT.

Points on this clonotype: The CDR3 carries no conserved terminal phenylalanine or tryptophan, so it likely arises from a read error. It is unclear where the CDR3 begins or ends on the DNA, so no DNA is shown, and the CDR3 is as TCRdb lists it. The rearrangement joins TRBV7-2 to TRBJ2-5; the D call TRBD2 from the table was never checked on the DNA. The CDR3 is made up of 15 amino acids, end residues included. Germline CDR1 is SGHTA and CDR2 is FQGNSA. The CDR3 sequence: CASSSSGLAVETQFL.

This clonotype has a count of ten or more. J is TRBJ2-1 and V is TRBV5-1, with D perhaps given as TRBD1 or TRBD2 (5 bases each). Trimming shortened V by 4 bases and J by 9 bases, and 11 bases separated the two germline ends. The CDR3 consists of 12 residues. From germline, CDR1 is SGHRS and CDR2 YFSETQ. The CDR3 here is CASSTGTSEQFF. The DNA for the CDR3 is TGCGCCAGCAGCACTGGGACCAGTGAGCAGTTCTTC.

This clonotype came up a few times. The chain is built from TRBV7-2 and TRBJ2-3; D is unclear. The ends were cut back, 3 bases at V and 0 bases at J, with 7 bases in the middle. CDR3 length equals 14 residues. CDR1 is SGHTA, CDR2 FQGNSA, per germline. The DNA of the CDR3 is TGTGCCAGCAGCTTCGATCCCAGCACAGATACGCAGTATTTT. This encodes CASSFDPSTDTQYF.

This clonotype was seen more than once but under ten times. This sequence joins TRBV12-5 and TRBJ2-1, with TRBD2 identical over 9 bases. Germline V CDR1 and CDR2: LGHNT, FRNRAP. The CDR3 spans 14 residues. The J segment lost 7 bases and the V segment lost 3 bases, leaving 4 bases of the junction unmatched. The CDR3 region has the DNA TGTGCTAGTGGTTTCAGCGGGAGGAAGAATGAGCAGTTCTTC. This sequence encodes CASGFSGRKNEQFF.

This rearrangement joins TRBV7-2 to TRBJ2-2; 8 bases fit TRBD1. Germline CDR1 reads SGHTA; CDR2 reads FQGNSA. CDR3 size: 16 residues. With 4 bases clipped from V and 4 bases from J, the junction kept 8 bases outside the gene matches. CDR3 in amino acids: CASSYHRGAGTGELFF. As DNA, the CDR3 is TGTGCCAGCAGCTATCACAGGGGGGCGGGCACCGGGGAGCTGTTTTTT.

This chain joins TRBV6-1 and TRBJ1-6; 8 bases agree with TRBD1. With 7 bases clipped from V and 10 bases from J, the junction kept 9 bases outside the gene matches. Germline V gene sequence: CDR1 MNHNS, CDR2 SASEGT. This CDR3 is 14 amino acids long. Here the CDR3 reads CASTMTGERSPLHF. CDR3 bases: TGTGCCAGCACTATGACAGGGGAGAGGTCACCCCTCCACTTT.

Of note for this clonotype: The germline gene is not matched at one end of the junction; a read error may be the cause. The rearrangement links TRBV7-3 to TRBJ2-5; D possibly corresponds to TRBD2 (6 bases). This CDR3 has 17 amino acids. The germline CDR1 and CDR2 sequences are SGHTA and FQGTGA. The CDR3 DNA is TGTGCCAGCAGCCTGGGACTGGGGCGGCGGGACGAAGATACGCAGTATTTC. Translated: CASSLGLGRRDEDTQYF. Drawing the rest from reference TRBV7-3 and TRBJ2-5, the complete variable domain is GAGVSQTPSNKVTEKGKYVELRCDPISGHTALYWYRQSLGQGPEFLIYFQGTGAADDSGLPNDRFFAVRPEGSVSTLKIQRTERGDSAVYLCASSLGLGRRDEDTQYFGPGTRLLVL.

This chain uses TRBV19 with TRBJ2-3, with TRBD2 as a possible D gene (5 bases). The germline gives CDR1 LNHDA, CDR2 SQIVND (reference sequence). Trimming pared 6 bases from V and 1 base from J, leaving 14 bases between. This CDR3 has 15 amino acids. CDR3 coding DNA: TGTGCCAGTAGAGCGGATTTCTGGGGCACAGATACGCAGTATTTT. It translates to CASRADFWGTDTQYF. The full variable domain, its missing parts supplied by reference TRBV19 and TRBJ2-3, is DGGITQSPKYLFRKEGQNVTLSCEQNLNHDAMYWYRQDPGQGLRLIYYSQIVNDFQKGDIAEGYSVSREKKESFPLTVTSAQKNPTAFYLCASRADFWGTDTQYFGPGTRLTVL.

This clonotype was observed many times. This chain uses TRBV10-3 with TRBJ2-1; D gene ambiguous. Germline-derived CDR1 and CDR2 are ENHRY and SYGVKD. This CDR3 spans 14 amino acids. Trimming took 2 bases from V and 7 from J, leaving 12 bases between them. CDR3 sequence reads: CAISEVGLENEQFF. The DNA for the CDR3 is TGTGCCATCAGTGAGGTGGGGTTAGAAAATGAGCAGTTCTTC.

This clonotype was picked up many times. The rearrangement joins TRBV6-5 to TRBJ2-7, with 7 bases identical to TRBD1. The CDR3 contains 15 residues. The ends lost 4 bases at V and 5 bases at J; junction bases unmatched: 11. Germline V gene lookup returns CDR1 MNHEY and CDR2 SVGAGI. CDR3 sequence: CASSWGHRGYNEQYF. For the CDR3, the DNA is TGTGCCAGCAGTTGGGGGCACAGGGGTTACAACGAGCAGTACTTC.

About this clonotype: One junction end disagrees with the germline gene, perhaps due to a read error. This chain's CDR3 is CASSSGGVDPDTQYF. Here the CDR3 DNA reads TGTGCCAGCAGCTCCGGGGGGGTGGACCCAGATACGCAGTATTTC. The V gene is TRBV7-2, the J gene TRBJ2-3, with TRBD2 identical over 8 bases. In germline, CDR1 is SGHTA, CDR2 FQGNSA. The CDR3 contains 15 residues.

On this clonotype itself: The junction and the germline gene differ at one end; a read error may be behind it. This rearrangement joins TRBV6-1 to TRBJ2-3; the D gene is possibly TRBD2 (7 bases). Germline assignment: CDR1 MNHNS and CDR2 SASEGT. The CDR3 length is 15 residues. CDR3 DNA sequence: TGTGCCAGTCAAAAAGGGGCGGGGGCCCACGACACGCAGTATTTC. Its translation: CASQKGAGAHDTQYF.

The CDR3 nucleotides are TGTGCCAGCGGGGCTGACCGGGGCGGGACGCAGTATTTT. Encoded protein: CASGADRGGTQYF. The rearrangement uses TRBV6-1 and TRBJ2-2; either TRBD1 or TRBD2 may fit D (5 bases each). The end of the DNA aligns better with TRBJ2-3, so the J call may be wrong. This CDR3 has 13 amino acids. Germline V lookup: CDR1 MNHNS, CDR2 SASEGT.

Points on this clonotype: A read error may account for a junction end that differs from germline. The V gene is TRBV7-6, the J gene TRBJ2-3, with 8 bases fitting TRBD2. The J call is doubtful: the DNA matches TRBJ2-5 better. CDR1 is SGHVS, CDR2 FNYEAQ, per germline. This CDR3 region has 14 residues. The CDR3 DNA follows: TGTGCGAGGAGCGGGGGCCGTGTCCAAGATACCCAGTACTTC. This codes for CARSGGRVQDTQYF.

This clonotype occurred a few times. The rearrangement joins TRBV6-5 to TRBJ1-1, with D hard to call. Between the trimmed V and J ends, which lost 0 bases and 1 base, there was a span of 9 bases. This CDR3 region has 15 residues. Germline-derived CDR1 and CDR2 are MNHEY and SVGAGI. CDR3 amino acids: CASSYSGGWNTEAFF. CDR3 nucleotide sequence: TGTGCCAGCAGTTACTCCGGCGGGTGGAACACTGAAGCTTTCTTT.

This clonotype showed up just a few times. CDR3 region: CASSKQGARETQYF. CDR3 in DNA: TGTGCCAGCAGTAAACAGGGGGCGAGAGAGACCCAGTACTTC. The gene calls are TRBV12-3 or TRBV12-4 and TRBJ2-5; 9 bases match TRBD1. V lost 5 bases and J lost 4; bases outside the gene matches: 5. The CDR3 covers 14 residues.

This clonotype was detected many times. It may be a read error: a sequence one base away is much more abundant. The V and J genes are TRBV7-6 and TRBJ2-3, with D possibly being TRBD2 (6 bases). The CDR3 extends over 15 amino acids. Looked up from germline, CDR1 is SGHVS and CDR2 is FNYEAQ. The CDR3 nucleotides read TGTGTCAGCAGCTTAGAGGGTCTAGCGACGGATACGCAGTATTTT. It is translated as CVSSLEGLATDTQYF.

With respect to this clonotype: One end of the junction does not line up with germline, which may come from a read error. CDR3 region: CASRAGAREGDTQYF. The CDR3, as DNA: TGTGCCAGCAGGGCCGGGGCGAGAGAAGGAGATACGCAGTATTTC. This sequence joins TRBV6-2 or TRBV6-3 and TRBJ2-3, with D tentatively TRBD1 or TRBD2 (5 bases each). The CDR3 is 15 amino acids. Germline CDR1 reads MNHEY; CDR2 reads SVGEGT.

On this clonotype: A much larger clonotype is one base distant, so this may be a read error. It is likely a read error, because the conserved phenylalanine at the end of the CDR3 is missing. The chain uses TRBV7-2 and TRBJ2-5; possibly TRBD2 for D (7 bases). The J call may be incorrect, as the DNA end agrees better with TRBJ2-1. The CDR3 runs to 11 residues. The germline V gene has CDR1 SGHTA and CDR2 FQGNSA. The CDR3 DNA follows: TGTGCCAGCAGCGGGGGGGCTGGGCAGTTCTTA. Translating gives CASSGGAGQFL.

V is TRBV4-2 and J is TRBJ2-1; D might be TRBD2 (5 bases). Per germline, CDR1 LGHNA and CDR2 YNFKEQ. The V end was cut by 1 base, the J end by 2 bases, with 12 bases between. The CDR3 loop spans 16 amino acids. In nucleotides, the CDR3 is TGTGCCAGCAGCCAAGCCCCCGGAGGCGCCTACAATGAGCAGTTCTTC. Translated, it gives CASSQAPGGAYNEQFF.

This chain links TRBV12-3 or TRBV12-4 with TRBJ2-3; 8 bases are shared with TRBD2. The CDR3 is 16 amino acids. V lost 5 bases and J lost 4; bases outside the gene matches: 11. The CDR3 loop reads CASSTTSGGNPDTQYF. Here the CDR3 DNA reads TGTGCCAGCAGTACCACTAGCGGCGGTAACCCAGATACGCAGTATTTT.

This clonotype showed up just a few times. CDR3 loop: CASRKEGAATEAFF. In DNA form, the CDR3 reads TGTGCCAGCAGAAAAGAGGGGGCGGCGACTGAAGCTTTCTTT. V gene TRBV5-4 combines with J gene TRBJ1-1; TRBD1 aligns across 7 bases. The CDR3 contains 14 residues. Trimming removed 5 bases from V and 5 bases from J; junction bases left unmatched: 9. Germline V gives CDR1 SGHNT, CDR2 YYREEE (reference sequence).

As regards this clonotype: At one boundary the junction diverges from the germline segment, which might be a read error. The V and J genes are TRBV12-3 or TRBV12-4 and TRBJ2-3; 7 bases agree with TRBD1. This CDR3 spans 14 amino acids. CDR3 sequence reads: CASSISTGAGAQFF. The CDR3 coding sequence is TGTGCCAGCAGCATTAGTACAGGGGCCGGTGCGCAGTTTTTT.

Note on this clonotype: Given the absence of the conserved phenylalanine or tryptophan at the CDR3 end, a read error is likely. The limits of the CDR3 on the DNA are not certain, so only TCRdb's listed CDR3 is given. The chain recombines TRBV7-2 with TRBJ2-5; the table's D call, TRBD1, has no DNA check behind it. Termini included, the CDR3 measures 11 amino acids. Germline V lookup: CDR1 SGHTA, CDR2 FQGNSA. This chain's CDR3 is CASSGTATRFS.

J is TRBJ2-5 and V is TRBV19; D remains ambiguous. This CDR3 spans 13 amino acids. Between the trimmed V and J ends, which lost 6 bases and 1 base, there was a span of 9 bases. Germline CDR1 is LNHDA and CDR2 is SQIVND (reference sequence). This chain's CDR3 is CASSRNPQETQYF. The DNA of the CDR3 is TGTGCCAGTAGCCGAAACCCCCAAGAGACCCAGTACTTC.

This clonotype came up many times. This chain links TRBV7-2 with TRBJ2-1; 10 bases agree with TRBD2. The CDR3 is 15 amino acids. The V gene end was trimmed by 6 bases and the J gene end by 13 bases; junction bases not matched to a gene: 15. The germline V gene has CDR1 SGHTA and CDR2 FQGNSA. Here the CDR3 DNA reads TGTGCCAGCAGTTTGAGCGGGGGGGCCGGCGAGACCCAGTTCTTC. It is translated as CASSLSGGAGETQFF.

The chain couples TRBV6-5 to TRBJ2-5; a weak D match, TRBD1 (6 bases). The assigned J gene may be wrong: the sequence end matches TRBJ2-7 better. The CDR3 contains 14 residues. From germline, CDR1 is MNHEY and CDR2 SVGAGI. The CDR3 DNA follows: TGTGCCAGCAGTTTCTCCAGGGGAAGGAACGAGCAGTACTTC. Its translation: CASSFSRGRNEQYF.

This clonotype was counted ten times or more. The chain uses TRBV7-8 and TRBJ2-1; 12 bases align to TRBD2. In germline, CDR1 is SGHVS, CDR2 FQNEAQ. Unmatched junction bases numbered 9, after V lost 2 bases and J lost 1 base. The length of the CDR3 is 19 residues. Here the CDR3 DNA reads TGTGCCAGCAGCTTAAGGTGGACTAGCGGGACCGGTTCCTACAATGAGCAGTTCTTC. Its protein is CASSLRWTSGTGSYNEQFF.